Detailed here is one TCR beta chain. This clone's antigen is unknown. The sample holds no much larger clone one base away, and base qualities are not on file. These data belong to a study of beta chain features in type 1 diabetes (dated by TCRdb to 2016 to 2018). Some background on the complete study: Patients and healthy donors did not differ in mean age, gender distribution, total cell number or subset yield. The study compared the TCRB repertoires of sorted circulating CD4+ T cell subsets in recently diagnosed type 1 diabetes patients with those in matched healthy donors. A total of 90 million to 130 million sorted cells were examined across all samples, and a strong correlation was observed between cell number per subset and RNA yield. Naive and central memory subsets were obtained from all 28 donors, but regulatory and stem cell-like memory subsets were isolated from only 8 patients and roughly 8 healthy donors.

From each donor, a single peripheral blood sample of roughly 0.11 L on average was drawn into heparinised tubes. A BD FACSAria II was used to sort naive, central memory, regulatory and stem cell-like memory CD4+ T cells with a panel that included CD45RO, CCR7, CD25, CD127, CD95 and CD27. Every sorted population had a purity above 98%. PBMCs were isolated right away by Lymphoprep density gradient centrifugation and were stained directly, without culture. Samples were stained and sorted in pairs, with one healthy donor and one patient per experiment, so that batch effects were minimized. At the junction V is shortened by 6 bases and J by 9 bases; bases outside the gene matches: 10. The CDR1 and CDR2 encoded by the germline V gene are SGHTA and FQGNSA. The CDR3 contains 13 residues, cysteine and phenylalanine counted. Kept here is only the CDR3 DNA, which spans 39 bases and is read in frame from base 1.

What the work shows at the level of the full study, not this receptor alone: Because cDNA was sequenced instead of genomic DNA, activated cells with high expression could be over-represented, although the groups did not differ in activation or CD3 levels. At VDJ recombination sites, type 1 diabetes patients had fewer insertions and more deleted nucleotides, which implies abnormalities in thymic rearrangement. In all four CD4+ subsets, TCRB CDR3 length was moderately but significantly shorter in type 1 diabetes patients. Shorter templates might have been favored by PCR, but patient and control samples were amplified and corrected together, so both groups would have been affected equally by any skew. Naive, central memory and regulatory TCRB repertoires appeared to be more similar among patients than among healthy donors. HLA sub-analyses involved small numbers of individuals, so any influence of HLA type on TCRB rearrangement remained unresolved.

The High Capacity cDNA Reverse Transcription Kit was used to reverse transcribe all of the isolated RNA, meaning that expressed TCRB transcripts were what got sequenced. Naive, central memory and regulatory T cell samples underwent deep immunoSEQ sequencing, averaging about 3.57 million total reads per sample. After sorted cells were lysed in RLT buffer, RNA was extracted with DNase-treated RNeasy Micro or Mini kits, with the choice depending on cell number. Each cell subset was processed on its own to prevent cross-contamination, while patient and healthy donor samples were processed together. Using the immunoSEQ multiplex PCR, TCRB sequences were amplified from cDNA into 87-bp fragments spanning the CDR3 region. Sequencing of the amplicons was performed on the Illumina HiSeq platform. Per the source publication's procedure: PCR bias was computationally corrected using synthetic template baselines, reads within Hamming distance 2 were collapsed, and singletons that could not be merged were discarded. Reads were aligned against IMGT so that V, D and J genes, CDR3 length and insertions or deletions at six rearrangement sites could be assigned. Within each subset, clonotype counts were normalized to the number of sorted cells before true diversity and Gini coefficients were calculated with the tcR R package. The overlap coefficient, calculated on TCRB nucleotide sequences, was used to quantify repertoire sharing. Out-of-frame TCRB sequences from naive cells were analyzed to stand in for the pre-selection repertoire. The clones in this table, taken by TCRdb from immuneACCESS, are in-frame only. Not every clone is retained; where verified, under half of the shortfall comes from an unresolved V gene, and the cause of the rest is unknown. For V, J and clone size, that table is used; D and trimming come from the DNA. The sample yields roughly 610,000 clones; 15% to 17% were counted once. Together, the top ten hold about 0.097% of the sample.

Rearrangement joined TRBV7-2 to TRBJ1-2, and TRBD1 aligns with 7 junction nucleotides. This TCR came from a man aged 18 to 30 in good health. The source material was naive CD4+ T cells from blood. Explained via the paper, the cell subset or site label denotes: true naive CD4+ T cells. The CDR3 region reads CASRRGQVASYTF. The bases are TGTGCCAGCAGGCGAGGACAGGTCGCCAGCTACACCTTC.